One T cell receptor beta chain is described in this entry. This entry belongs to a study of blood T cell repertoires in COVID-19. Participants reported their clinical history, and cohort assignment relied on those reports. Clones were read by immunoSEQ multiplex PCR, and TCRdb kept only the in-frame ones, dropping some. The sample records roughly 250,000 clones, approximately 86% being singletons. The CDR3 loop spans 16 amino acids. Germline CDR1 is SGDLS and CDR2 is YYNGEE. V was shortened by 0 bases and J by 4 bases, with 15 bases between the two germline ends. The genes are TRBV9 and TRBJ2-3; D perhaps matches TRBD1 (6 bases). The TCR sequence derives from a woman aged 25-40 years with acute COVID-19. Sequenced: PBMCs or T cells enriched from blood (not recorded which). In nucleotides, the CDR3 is TGTGCCAGCAGCGTAGGAGGGGGTCAGGGCTCAGATACGCAGTATTTT. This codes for CASSVGGGQGSDTQYF.